The clone carrying this T cell receptor beta chain has a handful of counts. Its antigen is still unknown. This specimen comes from a study of beta chain features in type 1 diabetes. The germline gives CDR1 MGHDK, CDR2 SYGVNS. The CDR3 is made up of 15 amino acids. J lost 7 bases, V lost 3 bases, and 6 bases had no gene match. CD4+ naive, central memory, regulatory and stem cell-like memory cells were sorted via CD45RO/CCR7/CD25/CD127/CD95/CD27. Expressed TCRB transcripts were sequenced because the entire RNA isolate underwent reverse transcription. The protocol was immunoSEQ multiplex PCR, while the TCRdb copy is restricted to in-frame clones and leaves out a portion. The sample holds under 950,000 clones, about a sixth seen once. Study conclusions and caveats: There were fewer insertions and more deletions at the VDJ junctions of type 1 diabetes patients.

This receptor was identified in a woman younger than 30 in good health. The sample was naive CD4+ T cells from blood. The rearrangement joins TRBV25-1 to TRBJ2-1, with TRBD2 identical over 10 bases. DNA for the CDR3: TGTGCCAGCAGTGACCCTAGCGGGAGCGGTAATGAGCAGTTCTTC. It is translated as CASSDPSGSGNEQFF.